This TCR beta chain came from a study of CD8+ T cells in alopecia areata. This clone is a singleton in its sample. Trimming removed 5 bases at V and 2 bases at J, with 13 bases between. The germline V gene encodes CDR1 LGHNA and CDR2 YNFKEQ. CDR3 size: 14 residues. Alopecia areata patients had lesional scalp punch biopsies and peripheral blood taken from them. In each case, RNA was isolated and then reverse transcribed into cDNA as the sequencing template. Clones were sequenced by immunoSEQ multiplex PCR, and TCRdb holds only the in-frame ones, with some missing. The table lists around 35,000 clones, roughly 53% of them singletons.

The sample consisted of NKG2D-high CD8+ T cells sorted from blood. The rearrangement links TRBV4-2 to TRBJ2-7; no firm D call. The sequence was obtained from a human donor with alopecia areata. The DNA of the CDR3 is TGTGCCAGCAGCTATTTCACCGGGCCCTACGAGCAGTACTTC. Its translation is CASSYFTGPYEQYF.